The 21 T cell receptor beta chains below were found in one sample sequenced in a study of blood T cells in healthy people across ages. It was with a sample-barcoded 5' primer and a J-beta primer mix that a second PCR of roughly 7 to 12 cycles was run. TCRdb reprocessed the 5' RACE reads with MiXCR, giving one entry per CDR3 protein. The table records around 1,800,000 distinct CDR3 sequences, more than 35% of them present only once. Sequences were obtained from blood. Receptors were obtained from a human donor in good health.

This chain joins TRBV12-3 or TRBV12-4 and TRBJ2-4; D remains unclear. The CDR3 runs to 11 residues. Trimming cost V 6 bases and J 9 bases, with 9 bases left between them. The CDR3 loop is CASRGLGIQYF. The CDR3 coding sequence is TGTGCCAGCAGGGGCTTGGGCATTCAGTACTTC.

This clonotype appeared a few times. The J gene is TRBJ2-1, the V gene TRBV24-1; maybe TRBD1 (5 bases). V shed 3 bases and J shed 7 bases, with 15 bases lying between them. Germline V CDR1 and CDR2: KGHDR, SFDVKD. The CDR3 has 15 amino acids. DNA of the CDR3: TGTGCCACCAGTGATCCACCCACAACAGGTAATGAGCAGTTCTTC. It encodes CATSDPPTTGNEQFF.

In its sample, this clonotype was seen many times. This chain connects TRBV10-3 to TRBJ2-5, with TRBD1 matching 7 bases. The CDR3 sequence is 14 residues long. Germline-derived CDR1 and CDR2 are ENHRY and SYGVKD. J gave up 5 bases and V 5 bases, and 8 bases lay outside the gene matches. The CDR3 here is CAISPQGVTETQYF. The DNA for the CDR3 is TGTGCCATCAGTCCCCAGGGGGTGACGGAGACCCAGTACTTC.

This clonotype has a handful of counts. This chain links TRBV27 with TRBJ2-1; 9 bases agree with TRBD2. This CDR3 has 16 residues. Germline values: CDR1 MNHEY, CDR2 SMNVEV (reference sequence). V dropped 1 base and J dropped 5; count of bases not matched to a gene: 6. CDR3 sequence reads: CASSLFLAGEDNEQFF. The DNA for the CDR3 is TGTGCCAGCAGTTTATTTTTAGCGGGAGAAGACAATGAGCAGTTCTTC.

The chain joins TRBV29-1 to TRBJ2-3; TRBD1 is a possible D gene (8 bases). The CDR3 totals 18 residues. Germline CDR1 SQVTM, CDR2 ANQGSEA. Trimming stripped 7 bases from V and 0 bases from J, with 26 bases between. The CDR3 here is CSAGGQGGGFLSTDTQYF. The CDR3 nucleotides are TGCAGCGCCGGAGGACAGGGCGGGGGATTCCTTAGCACAGATACGCAGTATTTT.

The gene calls are TRBV28 and TRBJ2-3; possibly TRBD2 for D (6 bases). The CDR3 has 17 residues. Germline V gene sequence: CDR1 MDHEN, CDR2 SYDVKM. Trimming removed 6 bases from V and 1 base from J, with 20 bases in between. Here the CDR3 DNA reads TGTGCCAGCAGGACCTTCTCTGGCGGGGATGGCACAGATACGCAGTATTTT. It specifies CASRTFSGGDGTDTQYF. The whole variable domain, filled in from reference TRBV28 and TRBJ2-3, reads DVKVTQSSRYLVKRTGEKVFLECVQDMDHENMFWYRQDPGLGLRLIYFSYDVKMKEKGDIPEGYSVSREKKERFSLILESASTNQTSMYLCASRTFSGGDGTDTQYFGPGTRLTVL.

J is TRBJ1-5 and V is TRBV2; D gene unclear. Trimming took off 6 bases at V and 11 bases at J, with 20 bases between the two ends. CDR3 length: 14 amino acids. From germline, CDR1 is SNHLY and CDR2 FYNNEI. In DNA form, the CDR3 reads TGTGCCAGCAGCAAAAGGGTCCCTATATTAACCCAGCATTTT. Encoded protein: CASSKRVPILTQHF.

V and J are TRBV24-1 and TRBJ2-1; TRBD2 matches at 9 bases. Germline CDR1 KGHDR, CDR2 SFDVKD. J lost 4 bases, V lost 9 bases, and 6 bases had no gene match. CDR3 length: 14 residues. CDR3 DNA sequence: TGTGCCACCGAGGCCCTAGCGGGGTACAATGAGCAGTTCTTC. Protein: CATEALAGYNEQFF.

In this sample, this clonotype turned up many times. This sequence joins TRBV29-1 and TRBJ2-7, with TRBD2 matching 7 bases. V lost 4 bases, J lost 6 bases, and 3 bases stayed unmatched. The germline V gene has CDR1 SQVTM and CDR2 ANQGSEA. The CDR3 covers 11 residues. CDR3 amino acids: CSVGEGREQYF. In DNA form, the CDR3 reads TGCAGCGTTGGGGAGGGTCGCGAGCAGTACTTC.

This chain links TRBV28 with TRBJ2-7; D gene uncertain. V lost 6 bases, J lost 3 bases, and 9 bases lay in between. The CDR3 is 12 residues long. Germline V gives CDR1 MDHEN, CDR2 SYDVKM. The CDR3 region has the DNA TGTGCCAGCAGCCGGGTGCTCTACGAGCAGTACTTC. This gives the protein CASSRVLYEQYF. The entire variable domain, with the rest obtained from reference TRBV28 and TRBJ2-7, is as follows: DVKVTQSSRYLVKRTGEKVFLECVQDMDHENMFWYRQDPGLGLRLIYFSYDVKMKEKGDIPEGYSVSREKKERFSLILESASTNQTSMYLCASSRVLYEQYFGPGTRLTVT.

This clonotype was seen only a few times. This chain connects TRBV11-1 to TRBJ2-7, with 7 bases aligning to TRBD2. CDR1 and CDR2 from the germline V gene are SGHAT and FQDESV (reference sequence). There are 15 residues in the CDR3. V was clipped by 2 bases and J by 3 bases; unmatched bases: 7. In DNA, the CDR3 is TGTGCCAGCAGCTTAAGCGGGACGGGGTTCTACGAGCAGTACTTC. Its protein is CASSLSGTGFYEQYF.

V is TRBV5-1 and J is TRBJ2-1; 14 bases match TRBD2. CDR3 length equals 16 residues. Germline CDR1 reads SGHRS; CDR2 reads YFSETQ. Trimming cost V 4 bases and J 9 bases; bases outside gene matches: 9. CDR3: CASSPLGLAGGLEQFF. CDR3 in DNA: TGCGCCAGCAGCCCCTTAGGACTAGCGGGGGGTCTTGAGCAGTTCTTC.

The V gene is TRBV20-1, the J gene TRBJ2-2, with 8 bases that match TRBD2. Germline V gene sequence: CDR1 DFQATT, CDR2 SNEGSKA (reference sequence). V dropped 4 bases and J dropped 2; count of bases not matched to a gene: 15. This CDR3 has 18 amino acids. The chain's CDR3 is CSATPLGGGTINTGELFF. DNA of the CDR3: TGCAGTGCTACCCCGCTGGGCGGGGGGACCATAAACACCGGGGAGCTGTTTTTT.

This clonotype was detected only once. An end of the junction differs from the germline gene, which may be a read error. V usage is TRBV12-3 or TRBV12-4 and J usage is TRBJ2-3; D not resolved. This CDR3 has 11 amino acids. Here the CDR3 reads CACSFDYTQYF. The CDR3 bases are TGTGCCTGCAGTTTCGACTATACGCAGTATTTT.

A single count supports this clonotype. The gene calls are TRBV5-5 and TRBJ1-3; D not certain. Germline CDR1 SGHKS, CDR2 YYEKEE (reference sequence). This CDR3 contains 15 residues. Trimming removed 6 bases at V and 0 bases at J, with 13 bases between. CDR3: CASTPDLSSGNTIYF. The CDR3 DNA reads as TGTGCCAGCACCCCTGACCTCAGCTCTGGAAACACCATATATTTT.

This clonotype was detected only a few times. V usage is TRBV12-3 or TRBV12-4 and J usage is TRBJ1-2; 7 bases fit TRBD1. Losses at the gene ends were 6 bases for V and 4 bases for J; bases not matched to a gene: 8. The CDR3 length is 14 residues. The CDR3 spells CASRQNRGLYGYTF. The CDR3 nucleotides read TGTGCCAGCAGGCAAAACAGGGGACTCTATGGCTACACCTTC.

The chain couples TRBV6-5 to TRBJ2-5; tentative D call: TRBD2 (6 bases). V was cut by 4 bases and J by 5 bases, with 17 bases left in between. CDR3 length: 15 residues. Germline assignment: CDR1 MNHEY and CDR2 SVGAGI. The CDR3 sequence: CASSSSGSSGETQYF. CDR3 DNA: TGTGCCAGCAGTTCCTCCGGGAGTTCTGGGGAGACCCAGTACTTC.

V and J are TRBV29-1 and TRBJ1-5, with D perhaps TRBD1 (6 bases). CDR1 and CDR2 from the germline V gene are SQVTM and ANQGSEA. The CDR3 length is 16 residues. Between the trimmed V and J ends, which lost 5 bases and 0 bases, there was a span of 17 bases. The CDR3 region is CSVNIQGGNSNQPQHF. CDR3 bases: TGCAGCGTTAACATACAGGGAGGGAATAGCAATCAGCCCCAGCATTTT.

This clonotype was detected a few times. The chain has TRBV12-3 or TRBV12-4 and TRBJ2-4; the match to TRBD2 covers 7 bases. The J call may not be correct, given that the DNA end is closer to TRBJ2-7. The CDR3 extends over 12 amino acids. The CDR3 loop reads CASSVGRDEQYF. In DNA form, the CDR3 reads TGTGCCAGCAGCGTAGGGAGGGACGAGCAGTACTTC.

The table lists this clonotype with a few counts. This sequence joins TRBV7-8 and TRBJ2-5, with 7 nucleotides matching TRBD2. The CDR3 covers 15 residues. Germline V gene data show CDR1 as SGHVS and CDR2 as FQNEAQ. J gave up 0 bases and V 5 bases, and 6 bases lay outside the gene matches. The CDR3 spells CASSRGLGDQETQYF. As DNA, the CDR3 is TGTGCCAGCAGCCGAGGACTAGGGGACCAAGAGACCCAGTACTTC.

This clonotype has more than one count but fewer than ten. The chain joins TRBV27 to TRBJ2-3, with TRBD2 identical over 7 bases. Unmatched junction bases numbered 7, after V lost 5 bases and J lost 2 bases. The germline gives CDR1 MNHEY, CDR2 SMNVEV (reference sequence). CDR3 size: 15 residues. This CDR3 is CASSPSAGLTDTQYF. The CDR3 DNA is TGTGCCAGCAGTCCCTCAGCGGGGCTCACAGATACGCAGTATTTT.